This TCR beta chain derives from a study of T-cell memory formation after mild COVID-19. Study-wide points: Clones shrinking from day 15 to 85 showed even CD4/CD8 mixes; later expanders tilted CD4+. SARS-CoV-2 specificity was not confirmed for second-wave clones peaking on day 37.

The germline CDR1 and CDR2 sequences are LNHNV and YYDKDF (reference sequence). V was cut by 0 bases and J by 2 bases, with 12 bases left in between. This CDR3 is 16 amino acids long. 5'RACE primed from the constant segment yielded TCR alpha and TCR beta cDNA libraries bearing sample barcodes and UMIs. TCRdb reprocessed the 5' RACE reads via MiXCR and lists one record per CDR3 protein. Found here are a few hundred thousand distinct CDR3 sequences, 15% to 20% of them singletons; the top ten hold around a fifth. Concerning this clonotype itself: Its specificity is not known.

The source is a man in his late teens or twenties who had mild COVID-19 (a few samples of this study predate the infection). Cell type and time point are not known. This sequence joins TRBV15 and TRBJ2-3; the D is unclear. The material sequenced was PBMCs or a T cell subset sorted from them (not recorded which). Here the CDR3 DNA reads TGTGCCACCAGCAGAGAGGAAGGCAGAAACACAGATACGCAGTATTTT. As protein: CATSREEGRNTDTQYF. The full variable domain, completed using reference TRBV15 and TRBJ2-3, is DAMVIQNPRYQVTQFGKPVTLSCSQTLNHNVMYWYQQKSSQAPKLLFHYYDKDFNNEADTPDNFQSRRPNTSFCFLDIRSPGLGDTAMYLCATSREEGRNTDTQYFGPGTRLTVL.